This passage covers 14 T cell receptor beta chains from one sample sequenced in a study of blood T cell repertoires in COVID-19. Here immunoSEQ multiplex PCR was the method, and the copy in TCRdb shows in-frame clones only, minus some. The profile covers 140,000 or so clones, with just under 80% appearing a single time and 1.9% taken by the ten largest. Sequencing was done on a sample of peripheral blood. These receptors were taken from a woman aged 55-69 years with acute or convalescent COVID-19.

CDR3 DNA sequence: TGCGCCAGCAGCTTGGCGGGGATCGGGTACAATGAGCAGTTCTTC. It is translated as CASSLAGIGYNEQFF. The chain is built from TRBV5-1 and TRBJ2-1; D is possibly TRBD2 (5 bases). Trimming took 0 bases from V and 4 from J, leaving 11 bases between them. CDR1 and CDR2 from the germline V gene are SGHRS and YFSETQ. This CDR3 region has 15 residues.

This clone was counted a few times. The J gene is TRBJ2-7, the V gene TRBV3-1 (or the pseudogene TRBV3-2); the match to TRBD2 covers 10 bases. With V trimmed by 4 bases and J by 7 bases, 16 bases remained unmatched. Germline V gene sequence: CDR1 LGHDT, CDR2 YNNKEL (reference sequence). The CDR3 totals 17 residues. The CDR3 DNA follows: TGTGCCAGCAGCCGCCGGCAGAGCCTAGCGGGAGTCGGAGAGCAGTACTTC. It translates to CASSRRQSLAGVGEQYF.

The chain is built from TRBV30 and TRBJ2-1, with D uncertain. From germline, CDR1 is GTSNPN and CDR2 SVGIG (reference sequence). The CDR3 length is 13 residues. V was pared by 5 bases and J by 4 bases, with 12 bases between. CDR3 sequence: CAWSPSGYNEQFF. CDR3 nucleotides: TGTGCCTGGTCCCCTAGTGGGTACAATGAGCAGTTCTTC.

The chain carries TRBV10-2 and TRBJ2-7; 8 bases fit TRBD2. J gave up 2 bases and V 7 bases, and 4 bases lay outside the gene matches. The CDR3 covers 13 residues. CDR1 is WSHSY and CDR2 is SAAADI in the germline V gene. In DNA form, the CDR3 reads TGCGCCAGCACAGGGACTAGGACCTACGAGCAGTACTTC. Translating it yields CASTGTRTYEQYF.

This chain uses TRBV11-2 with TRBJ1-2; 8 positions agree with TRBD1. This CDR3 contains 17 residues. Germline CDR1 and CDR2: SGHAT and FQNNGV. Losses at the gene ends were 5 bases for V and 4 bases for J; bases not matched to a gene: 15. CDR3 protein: CASSKTVRGPRIYGYTF. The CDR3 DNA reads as TGTGCCAGCAGCAAAACTGTCAGGGGGCCACGTATCTATGGCTACACCTTC.

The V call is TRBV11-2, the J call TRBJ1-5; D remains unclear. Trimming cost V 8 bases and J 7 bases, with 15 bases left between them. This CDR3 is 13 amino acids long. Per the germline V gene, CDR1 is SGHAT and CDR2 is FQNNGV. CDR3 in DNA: TGTGCCAGCTCAAGAGAGAATAGCCAGCCCCAGCATTTT. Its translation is CASSRENSQPQHF. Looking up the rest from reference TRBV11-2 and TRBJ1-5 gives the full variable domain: EAGVAQSPRYKIIEKRQSVAFWCNPISGHATLYWYQQILGQGPKLLIQFQNNGVVDDSQLPKDRFSAERLKGVDSTLKIQPAKLEDSAVYLCASSRENSQPQHFGDGTRLSIL.

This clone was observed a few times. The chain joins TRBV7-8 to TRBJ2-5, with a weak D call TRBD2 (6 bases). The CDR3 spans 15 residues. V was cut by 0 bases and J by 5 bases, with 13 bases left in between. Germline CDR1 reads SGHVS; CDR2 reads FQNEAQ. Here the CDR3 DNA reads TGTGCCAGCAGCTTAGCGGGAGGATATGGTGAGACCCAGTACTTC. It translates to CASSLAGGYGETQYF.

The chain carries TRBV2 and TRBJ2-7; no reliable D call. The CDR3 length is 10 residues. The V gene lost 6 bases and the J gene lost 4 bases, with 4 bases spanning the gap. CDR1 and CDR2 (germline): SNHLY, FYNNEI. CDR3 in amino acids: CASRLYEQYF. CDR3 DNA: TGTGCCAGCAGACTGTACGAGCAGTACTTC.

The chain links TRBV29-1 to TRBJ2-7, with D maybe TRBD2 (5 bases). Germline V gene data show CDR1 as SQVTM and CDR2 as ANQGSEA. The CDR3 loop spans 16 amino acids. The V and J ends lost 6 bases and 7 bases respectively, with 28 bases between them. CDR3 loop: CSVAGGEDGVWREQYF. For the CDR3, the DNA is TGCAGCGTGGCTGGTGGAGAGGACGGAGTATGGAGGGAGCAGTACTTC.

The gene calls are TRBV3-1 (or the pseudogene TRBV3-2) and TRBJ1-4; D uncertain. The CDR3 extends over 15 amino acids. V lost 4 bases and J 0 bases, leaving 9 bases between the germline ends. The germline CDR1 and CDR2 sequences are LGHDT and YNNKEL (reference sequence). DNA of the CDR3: TGTGCCAGCAGCCCTGGCTCTTCAACTAATGAAAAACTGTTTTTT. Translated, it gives CASSPGSSTNEKLFF.

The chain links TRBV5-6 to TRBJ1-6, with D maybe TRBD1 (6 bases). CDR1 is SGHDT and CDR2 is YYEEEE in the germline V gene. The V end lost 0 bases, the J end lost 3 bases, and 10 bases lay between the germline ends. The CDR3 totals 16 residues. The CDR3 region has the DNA TGTGCCAGCAGCTTGGGACAGGTTAACTATAATTCACCCCTCCACTTT. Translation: CASSLGQVNYNSPLHF.

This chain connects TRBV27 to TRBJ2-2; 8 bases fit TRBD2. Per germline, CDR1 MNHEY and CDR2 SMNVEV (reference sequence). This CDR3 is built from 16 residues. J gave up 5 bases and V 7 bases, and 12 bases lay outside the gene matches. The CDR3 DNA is TGTGCCAGCACCCCCGCCGGGACTAGTGGAACCGGGGAGCTGTTTTTT. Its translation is CASTPAGTSGTGELFF.

The CDR3 DNA reads as TGTGCCAGCAGGGCCACAGGGAGCTATGGCTACACCTTC. Amino acid sequence: CASRATGSYGYTF. The V gene is TRBV5-6, the J gene TRBJ1-2; tentatively, D is TRBD1 (6 bases). The CDR3 has 13 residues. Germline-derived CDR1 and CDR2 are SGHDT and YYEEEE. V shed 5 bases and J shed 4 bases, with 12 bases lying between them.

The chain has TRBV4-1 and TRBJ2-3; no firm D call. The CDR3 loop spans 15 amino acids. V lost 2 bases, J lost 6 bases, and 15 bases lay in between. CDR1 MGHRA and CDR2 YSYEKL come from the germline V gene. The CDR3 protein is CASSQRLLVEDTQYF. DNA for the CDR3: TGCGCCAGCAGCCAAAGATTATTGGTCGAGGATACGCAGTATTTT.